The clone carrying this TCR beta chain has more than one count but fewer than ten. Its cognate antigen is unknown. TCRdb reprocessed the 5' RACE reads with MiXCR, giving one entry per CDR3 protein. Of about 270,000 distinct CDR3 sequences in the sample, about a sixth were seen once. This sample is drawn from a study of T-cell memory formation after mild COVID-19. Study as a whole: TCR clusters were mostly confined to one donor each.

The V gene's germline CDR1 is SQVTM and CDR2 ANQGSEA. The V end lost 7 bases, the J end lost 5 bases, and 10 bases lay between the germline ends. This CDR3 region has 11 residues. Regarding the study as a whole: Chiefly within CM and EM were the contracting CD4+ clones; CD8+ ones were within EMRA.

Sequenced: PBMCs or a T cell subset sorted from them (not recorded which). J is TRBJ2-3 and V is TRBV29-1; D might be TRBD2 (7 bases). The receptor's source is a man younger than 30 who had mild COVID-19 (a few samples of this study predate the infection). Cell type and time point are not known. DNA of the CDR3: TGCAGCGCCGGGGGGCGAGATACGCAGTATTTT. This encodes CSAGGRDTQYF.